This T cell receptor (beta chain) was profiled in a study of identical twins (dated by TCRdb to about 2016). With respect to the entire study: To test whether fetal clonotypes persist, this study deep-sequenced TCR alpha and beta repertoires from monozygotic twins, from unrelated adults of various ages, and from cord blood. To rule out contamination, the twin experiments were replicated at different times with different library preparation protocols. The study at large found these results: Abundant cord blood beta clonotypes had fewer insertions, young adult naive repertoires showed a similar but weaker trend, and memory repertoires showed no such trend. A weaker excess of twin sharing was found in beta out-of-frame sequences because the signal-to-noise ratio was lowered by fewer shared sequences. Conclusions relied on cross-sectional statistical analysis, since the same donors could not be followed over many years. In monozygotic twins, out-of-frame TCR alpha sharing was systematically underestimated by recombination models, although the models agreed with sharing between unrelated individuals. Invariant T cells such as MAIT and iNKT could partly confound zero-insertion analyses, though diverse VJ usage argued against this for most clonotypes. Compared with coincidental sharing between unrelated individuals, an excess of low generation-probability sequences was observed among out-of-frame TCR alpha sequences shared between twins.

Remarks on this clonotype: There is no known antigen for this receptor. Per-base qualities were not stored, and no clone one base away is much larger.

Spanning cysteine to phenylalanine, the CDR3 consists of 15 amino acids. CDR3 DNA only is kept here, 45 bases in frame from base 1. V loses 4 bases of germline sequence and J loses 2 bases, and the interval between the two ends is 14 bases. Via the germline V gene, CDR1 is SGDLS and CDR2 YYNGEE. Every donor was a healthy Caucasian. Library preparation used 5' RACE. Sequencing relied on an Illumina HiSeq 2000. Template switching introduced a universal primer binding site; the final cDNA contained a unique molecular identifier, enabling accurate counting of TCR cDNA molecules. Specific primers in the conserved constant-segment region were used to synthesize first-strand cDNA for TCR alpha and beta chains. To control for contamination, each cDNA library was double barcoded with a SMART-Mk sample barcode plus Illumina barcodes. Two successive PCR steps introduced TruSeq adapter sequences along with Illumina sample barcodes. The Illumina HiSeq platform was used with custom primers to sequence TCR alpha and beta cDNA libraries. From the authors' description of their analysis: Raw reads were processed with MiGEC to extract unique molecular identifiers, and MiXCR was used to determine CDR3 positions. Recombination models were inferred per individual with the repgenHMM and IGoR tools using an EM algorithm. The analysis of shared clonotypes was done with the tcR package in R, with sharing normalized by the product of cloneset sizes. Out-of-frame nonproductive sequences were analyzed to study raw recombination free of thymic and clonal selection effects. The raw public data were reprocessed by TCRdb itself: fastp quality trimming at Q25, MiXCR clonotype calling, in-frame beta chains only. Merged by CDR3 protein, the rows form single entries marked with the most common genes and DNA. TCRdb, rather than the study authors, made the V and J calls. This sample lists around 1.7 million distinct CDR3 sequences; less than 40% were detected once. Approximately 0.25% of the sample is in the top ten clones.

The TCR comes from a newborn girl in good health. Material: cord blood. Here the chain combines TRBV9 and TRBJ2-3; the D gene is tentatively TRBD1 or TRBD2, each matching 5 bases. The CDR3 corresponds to CASSRGPTVTDTQYF. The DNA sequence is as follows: TGTGCCAGCAGCCGGGGACCCACCGTCACAGATACGCAGTATTTT.